A selection of T cell receptor beta chains follows, all from one sample in a study of OX40 agonist ivuxolimab in advanced cancers. The table came from immunoSEQ multiplex PCR; TCRdb's copy has only in-frame clones and leaves some out. The sample lists some 65,000 clones, 75% to 90% occurring once. The sample here was CD4+ or CD8+ T cells sorted from blood, taken in a trial of the OX40 agonist ivuxolimab. These receptors originate from an adult with an advanced solid tumor such as melanoma, head and neck, liver or kidney cancer. Both conserved end residues are trimmed from each CDR3. Only part of the rows carry a size: once, few, many, or a class if the clone is expanded.

size	length	V	J	CDR3
-	14	TRBV7-6	TRBJ1-5	ASSLEGNRRDQPQH
-	10	TRBV29-1	TRBJ1-2	SVGDPGYGYT
-	13	TRBV6-6	TRBJ1-5	ASSYSSGLNQPQH
-	14	TRBV5-1	TRBJ2-2	ASSLTGGAYTGELF
few	10	TRBV6-6	TRBJ1-3	ASRPGGNTIY
-	13	TRBV27	TRBJ2-1	ASSLLGSSYNEQF
once	15	TRBV5-1	TRBJ1-4	ASSLEFGTGANEKLF
-	14	TRBV10-3	TRBJ2-4	AISESGAGLENIQY
-	12	TRBV5-1	TRBJ2-7	ASSFRTGNYEQY
-	11	TRBV6-5	TRBJ2-1	ASSYGSRGEQF